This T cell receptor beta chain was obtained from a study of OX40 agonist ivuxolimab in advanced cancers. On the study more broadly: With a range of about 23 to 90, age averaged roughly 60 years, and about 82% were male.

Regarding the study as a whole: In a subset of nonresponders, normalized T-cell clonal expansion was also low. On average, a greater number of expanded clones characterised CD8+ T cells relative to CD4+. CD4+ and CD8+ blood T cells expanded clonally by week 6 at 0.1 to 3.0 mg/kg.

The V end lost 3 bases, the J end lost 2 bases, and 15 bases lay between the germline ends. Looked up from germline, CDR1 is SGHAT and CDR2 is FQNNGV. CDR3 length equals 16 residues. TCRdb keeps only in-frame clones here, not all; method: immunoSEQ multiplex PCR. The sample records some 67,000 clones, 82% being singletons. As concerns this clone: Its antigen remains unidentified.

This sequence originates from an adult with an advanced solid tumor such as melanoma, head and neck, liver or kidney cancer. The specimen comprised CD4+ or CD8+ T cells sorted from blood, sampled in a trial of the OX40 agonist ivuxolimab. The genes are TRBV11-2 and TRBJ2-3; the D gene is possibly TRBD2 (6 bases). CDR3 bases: TGTGCCAGCAGCTTGGGGGGAGAGTCCCCCACAGATACGCAGTATTTT. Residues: CASSLGGESPTDTQYF.